Reported below is one T cell receptor (beta chain). The sample originates from a study of blood T cells in healthy people across ages. CDR1 and CDR2 from the germline V gene are MNHEY and SVGAGI. The CDR3 has 16 residues. Trimming removed 0 bases at V and 3 bases at J, with 12 bases between. Then a second PCR, running roughly 6 to 11 cycles, was carried out with a sample-barcoded 5' primer and a J-beta primer mix. One entry per CDR3 protein, called by TCRdb with MiXCR from the 5' RACE reads. The data show fewer than 2 million distinct CDR3 sequences, with 39% seen just once and around 23% held by the top ten. There were healthy Caucasian individuals from Russia, aged about 6 to 90, serving as donors. Every donor gave 7.5 to 10 milliliters of peripheral blood.

This sequence joins TRBV6-5 and TRBJ1-3; D remains unclear. The sequencing input was blood. This TCR derives from a human donor in good health. The CDR3 DNA follows: TGTGCCAGCAGTTACTCAGGGCAGGATGGTGGAAACACCATATATTTT. Protein: CASSYSGQDGGNTIYF.